The 29 T cell receptor beta chains presented below share a single source sample, sequenced in a study of post-analysis software for immune sequencing data. Findings of the study overall: Included in a set of four or five TRBV segments more frequent in patients than controls were TRBV5-6, TRBV5-1 and TRBV20-1.

These receptors have no known antigen. The TCR beta cDNA libraries contained unique molecular identifiers. Using its own MiXCR run on the PCR reads, TCRdb lists one record per CDR3 protein. Among about 770,000 distinct CDR3 sequences listed, around 42% were seen once. Sequences were obtained from blood. These receptors all come from a girl aged 5 to 17 with multiple sclerosis.

The chain is built from TRBV9 and TRBJ2-2; 11 bases map to TRBD2. Trimming cost V 4 bases and J 5 bases; bases outside gene matches: 7. This CDR3 is built from 16 residues. The germline gives CDR1 SGDLS, CDR2 YYNGEE. This CDR3 is CASSPLAGASTGELFF. As DNA, the CDR3 is TGTGCCAGCAGCCCACTAGCGGGAGCGAGTACCGGGGAGCTGTTTTTT.

The rearrangement joins TRBV5-1 to TRBJ2-1; possibly TRBD1 for D (6 bases). This CDR3 contains 13 residues. CDR1 is SGHRS and CDR2 is YFSETQ in the germline V gene. Trimming left V 6 bases short and J 7 bases short, with 14 bases between. The CDR3 reads CASNLRDKNEQFF. CDR3 nucleotide sequence: TGCGCCAGCAATCTCCGGGACAAAAATGAGCAGTTCTTC.

The rearrangement uses TRBV6-5 and TRBJ1-4, with D possibly TRBD1 on 6 matching bases. This CDR3 is 15 amino acids long. Germline V CDR1 and CDR2: MNHEY, SVGAGI. Trimming cost V 6 bases and J 3 bases, with 14 bases left between them. Written as DNA, the CDR3 is TGTGCCAGCAGAAACCAACAGGGACCTAATGAAAAACTGTTTTTT. Translation: CASRNQQGPNEKLFF.

The chain employs TRBV6-1 and TRBJ2-4, with 14 bases that match TRBD2. Trimming took 6 bases from V and 0 from J; bases not matched to a gene: 13. CDR3 length: 20 residues. Germline V gene lookup returns CDR1 MNHNS and CDR2 SASEGT. CDR3 bases: TGTGCCAGCAGGTCATCTCCGGGACTAGCGGGAGATAGAGCCAAAAACATTCAGTACTTC. This encodes CASRSSPGLAGDRAKNIQYF.

The chain employs TRBV28 and TRBJ2-1; 10 bases are a match to TRBD2. Germline lookup yields CDR1 MDHEN and CDR2 SYDVKM. The CDR3 is made up of 12 amino acids. Unmatched junction bases numbered 3, after V lost 7 bases and J lost 9 bases. In DNA, the CDR3 is TGTGCCAGCAAACGGACTAGCGGTGAGCAGTTCTTC. It translates to CASKRTSGEQFF.

In this sample, this clonotype turned up a few times. J is TRBJ1-6 and V is TRBV12-3 or TRBV12-4; a possible D gene is TRBD1 (5 bases). This CDR3 has 13 amino acids. Trimming shortened V by 7 bases and J by 10 bases, and 14 bases separated the two germline ends. This CDR3 reads CASTRDLGSPLHF. In DNA, the CDR3 is TGTGCCAGCACCCGGGACCTCGGGTCACCCCTCCACTTT.

This clonotype has just one count. The V and J genes are TRBV29-1 and TRBJ2-1, with D perhaps matching TRBD2 (5 bases). Per the germline V gene, CDR1 is SQVTM and CDR2 is ANQGSEA. The V and J ends lost 1 base and 3 bases respectively, with 13 bases between them. This CDR3 comprises 15 residues. DNA for the CDR3: TGCAGCGTTGAAGGTGAGACTAAAATCTACAATGAGCAGTTCTTC. It codes for CSVEGETKIYNEQFF.

The chain couples TRBV6-5 to TRBJ2-4, with D maybe TRBD2 (6 bases). The J call may be wrong; the DNA end is better matched by TRBJ2-7. The length of the CDR3 is 15 residues. Germline V CDR1 and CDR2: MNHEY, SVGAGI. The CDR3 DNA follows: TGTGCCAGCCGGAGACGGGAGTTGAAGGACTCCGAGCAGTACTTC. Translated, it gives CASRRRELKDSEQYF.

The chain combines TRBV10-3 with TRBJ1-1; 10 bases line up with TRBD1. CDR3 length: 14 residues. The V gene end was trimmed by 11 bases and the J gene end by 3 bases; junction bases not matched to a gene: 9. Germline assignment: CDR1 ENHRY and CDR2 SYGVKD. Here the CDR3 DNA reads TGTGCCGCCGGCCGGACAGGGGGAGACACTGAAGCTTTCTTT. This sequence encodes CAAGRTGGDTEAFF.

This clonotype was found a few times. The chain combines TRBV5-1 with TRBJ1-4, with 10 bases matching TRBD1. The V gene's germline CDR1 is SGHRS and CDR2 YFSETQ. The CDR3 contains 14 residues. Trimming at V came to 2 bases and at J to 7 bases, leaving 2 bases not matched to a gene. For the CDR3, the DNA is TGCGCCAGCAGCTTCGGACAGGGGGGTGAAAAACTGTTTTTT. It encodes CASSFGQGGEKLFF.

The rearrangement links TRBV20-1 to TRBJ1-6; no clear D. From germline, CDR1 is DFQATT and CDR2 SNEGSKA (reference sequence). V lost 1 base and J 9 bases, leaving 10 bases between the germline ends. The CDR3 is 13 amino acids. CDR3 amino acids: CSARVRQSSPLHF. The CDR3 bases are TGCAGTGCTAGAGTAAGGCAGTCTTCACCCCTCCACTTT.

This clonotype was observed a few times. The chain combines TRBV14 with TRBJ2-7; a weak D match, TRBD1 (6 bases). V lost 0 bases and J 6 bases, leaving 12 bases between the germline ends. The germline V gene has CDR1 SGHDN and CDR2 FVKESK. There are 14 residues in the CDR3. The CDR3 bases are TGTGCCAGCAGCCAAGACAGCCCCAGGGGCGAGCAGTACTTC. Its translation: CASSQDSPRGEQYF. The whole variable domain, remainder taken from reference TRBV14 and TRBJ2-7, is EAGVTQFPSHSVIEKGQTVTLRCDPISGHDNLYWYRRVMGKEIKFLLHFVKESKQDESGMPNNRFLAERTGGTYSTLKVQPAELEDSGVYFCASSQDSPRGEQYFGPGTRLTVT.

This chain joins TRBV12-3 or TRBV12-4 and TRBJ2-5; D unresolved. This CDR3 comprises 12 residues. The V end lost 6 bases, the J end lost 4 bases, and 9 bases lay between the germline ends. The CDR3 DNA follows: TGTGCCAGCAGAGACCTAAGAGAGACCCAGTACTTC. Protein sequence: CASRDLRETQYF.

This clonotype has a handful of counts. The chain combines TRBV4-3 with TRBJ2-7; maybe TRBD2 (6 bases). This CDR3 spans 16 amino acids. Per germline, CDR1 LGHNA and CDR2 YSLEER. The V gene lost 0 bases and the J gene lost 2 bases, with 14 bases spanning the gap. The CDR3 is CASSQDYASDTYEQYF. The DNA of the CDR3 is TGCGCCAGCAGCCAAGATTATGCTAGCGATACCTACGAGCAGTACTTC.

This chain joins TRBV20-1 and TRBJ2-4; the D is unclear. V was pared by 3 bases and J by 1 base, with 28 bases between. The CDR3 loop spans 20 amino acids. CDR1 is DFQATT and CDR2 is SNEGSKA in the germline V gene (reference sequence). CDR3 sequence reads: CSARGISLEFREGAKNIQYF. The DNA of the CDR3 is TGCAGTGCTAGGGGTATTAGTTTAGAGTTCCGAGAAGGGGCCAAAAACATTCAGTACTTC.

V and J are TRBV27 and TRBJ2-7; 12 nucleotides line up with TRBD1. This CDR3 region has 15 residues. J was trimmed by 7 bases and V by 5 bases; bases with no gene match: 9. CDR1 is MNHEY, CDR2 SMNVEV, per germline (reference sequence). The CDR3 DNA reads TGTGCCAGCAGTCCAACGGGACAGGGGGCGAGTGAGCAGTACTTC. Protein: CASSPTGQGASEQYF.

The gene calls are TRBV24-1 and TRBJ1-2; D not certain. This CDR3 is 15 amino acids long. CDR1 is KGHDR, CDR2 SFDVKD, per germline. Trimming stripped 2 bases from V and 6 bases from J, with 15 bases between. CDR3 in amino acids: CATSDSNGVIDGYTF. The CDR3 DNA is TGTGCCACCAGTGATTCGAATGGGGTTATTGATGGCTACACCTTC.

V is TRBV7-8 and J is TRBJ2-1, with D tentatively TRBD2 (6 bases). Trimming stripped 6 bases from V and 4 bases from J, with 10 bases between. CDR3 size: 13 residues. Germline V gene data show CDR1 as SGHVS and CDR2 as FQNEAQ. For the CDR3, the DNA is TGTGCCAGCAGGTCCGGGACTTACAATGAGCAGTTCTTC. Translated, it gives CASRSGTYNEQFF.

The rearrangement uses TRBV7-8 and TRBJ2-5; D is perhaps TRBD2 (5 bases). The germline V gene has CDR1 SGHVS and CDR2 FQNEAQ. V gave up 3 bases and J gave up 5 bases, with 10 bases separating them. This CDR3 is 13 amino acids long. The CDR3 nucleotides are TGTGCCAGCAGCTTCCCCGGGGTGGAGACCCAGTACTTC. This gives the protein CASSFPGVETQYF. Full variable domain (remainder filled in from reference TRBV7-8 and TRBJ2-5): GAGVSQSPRYKVAKRGQDVALRCDPISGHVSLFWYQQALGQGPEFLTYFQNEAQLDKSGLPSDRFFAERPEGSVSTLKIQRTQQEDSAVYLCASSFPGVETQYFGPGTRLLVL.

The chain carries TRBV20-1 and TRBJ1-1, with 7 bases matching TRBD1. V gave up 1 base and J gave up 0 bases; unmatched junction bases: 11. This CDR3 spans 17 amino acids. CDR1 and CDR2 (germline): DFQATT, SNEGSKA (reference sequence). CDR3 protein: CSARAPGQTIMNTEAFF. The CDR3 DNA sequence: TGCAGTGCTAGAGCTCCGGGACAGACCATTATGAACACTGAAGCTTTCTTT.

This clonotype was seen a handful of times. This chain uses TRBV12-3 or TRBV12-4 with TRBJ2-1; D gene unclear. This CDR3 contains 13 residues. Trimming removed 3 bases from V and 6 bases from J, with 9 bases in between. Here the CDR3 DNA reads TGTGCCAGCAGTTTTACCGGGTCCAATGAGCAGTTCTTC. It translates to CASSFTGSNEQFF.

This clonotype was detected a few times. The CDR3 protein is CASSPAGAQFEQYF. CDR3 in DNA: TGCGCCAGCAGCCCCGCCGGGGCCCAGTTTGAGCAGTACTTC. V usage is TRBV5-1 and J usage is TRBJ2-5; D is possibly TRBD1 or TRBD2 (5 bases each). Germline CDR1 and CDR2: SGHRS and YFSETQ. Trimming stripped 4 bases from V and 11 bases from J, with 21 bases between. This CDR3 has 14 residues.

V gene TRBV14 combines with J gene TRBJ2-2, with D hard to call. The CDR3 totals 13 residues. Deletions cut 0 bases from V and 8 bases from J, with 7 bases between. Per germline, CDR1 SGHDN and CDR2 FVKESK. The CDR3 nucleotides read TGTGCCAGCAGCCAAGAGGGATCAGGGGAGCTGTTTTTT. Its translation is CASSQEGSGELFF. The full variable domain, with the rest looked up from reference TRBV14 and TRBJ2-2, is EAGVTQFPSHSVIEKGQTVTLRCDPISGHDNLYWYRRVMGKEIKFLLHFVKESKQDESGMPNNRFLAERTGGTYSTLKVQPAELEDSGVYFCASSQEGSGELFFGEGSRLTVL.

V is TRBV6-6 and J is TRBJ1-4; D call uncertain. CDR3 size: 15 residues. The germline V gene encodes CDR1 MNHNY and CDR2 SVGAGI (reference sequence). Trimming removed 5 bases from V and 12 bases from J, with 22 bases in between. The CDR3 spells CASSPTPLQTGELFF. Here the CDR3 DNA reads TGTGCCAGCAGTCCCACTCCTCTCCAGACCGGCGAACTGTTTTTT.

The gene calls are TRBV5-1 and TRBJ2-1; D unresolved. Germline values: CDR1 SGHRS, CDR2 YFSETQ. The CDR3 has 15 amino acids. V gave up 4 bases and J gave up 1 base, with 12 bases separating them. The CDR3 protein is CASSLRTGSYNEQFF. In DNA form, the CDR3 reads TGCGCCAGCAGCCTAAGGACGGGTTCCTACAATGAGCAGTTCTTC.

J is TRBJ2-3 and V is TRBV6-2 or TRBV6-3; 9 nucleotides align to TRBD2. The CDR3 is 15 residues long. J lost 2 bases, V lost 7 bases, and 7 bases had no gene match. CDR1 and CDR2 from the germline V gene are MNHEY and SVGEGT. The CDR3: CASNRLAGLTDTQYF. The DNA for the CDR3 is TGTGCCAGCAACCGCCTAGCGGGGCTCACAGATACGCAGTATTTT.

This clonotype has a handful of counts. The chain uses TRBV20-1 and TRBJ2-3; D unclear. The germline CDR1 and CDR2 sequences are DFQATT and SNEGSKA (reference sequence). This CDR3 is built from 11 residues. V dropped 3 bases and J dropped 1 base, with 2 bases sitting between them. CDR3 bases: TGCAGTGCTAGGGGCACAGATACGCAGTATTTT. The encoded protein is CSARGTDTQYF.

The table lists this clonotype with a few counts. The chain uses TRBV20-1 and TRBJ2-7; TRBD2 agrees at 12 bases. The CDR3 spans 14 residues. The V and J ends lost 1 base and 3 bases, in that order; junction bases with no gene match: 1. CDR1 DFQATT and CDR2 SNEGSKA come from the germline V gene (reference sequence). The CDR3 sequence: CSARGLAGVYEQYF. The CDR3 nucleotides read TGCAGTGCTAGAGGACTAGCGGGAGTCTACGAGCAGTACTTC.

The chain employs TRBV19 and TRBJ2-7, with a weak D call TRBD1 (5 bases). The CDR3 runs to 13 residues. V lost 5 bases and J 3 bases, leaving 11 bases between the germline ends. Per the germline V gene, CDR1 is LNHDA and CDR2 is SQIVND (reference sequence). Here the CDR3 reads CASSSIDSYEQYF. The DNA of the CDR3 is TGTGCCAGTAGTTCTATCGACAGCTACGAGCAGTACTTC.